These T cell receptor beta chains were read from a single sample in a study of cytomegalovirus exposure and HLA in healthy donors. Clones were sequenced by immunoSEQ multiplex PCR, and TCRdb holds only the in-frame ones, with some missing. Of about 150,000 clones listed, roughly 73% were seen once; the top ten hold 1.5% to 2%. Sequenced input: PBMCs. Receptor source: a woman aged 18-29 years in good health and CMV-seronegative. Each CDR3 is given without its conserved first and last residue. A D gene is named only where the DNA matches it firmly. Size is omitted from some rows. Given values are once, few, many or a class for expanded clones.

d_call	clone_size	v_call	cdr3_length	j_call	cdr3_aa
-	-	TRBV7-9	10	TRBJ1-1	ASSKDSLEAF
-	once	TRBV28	11	TRBJ2-3	ASSRDRGDTQY
TRBD2	-	TRBV5-1	13	TRBJ2-1	ASSLGAGGYNEQF
-	-	TRBV10-3	10	TRBJ1-1	AIKRVNTEAF
-	-	TRBV2	11	TRBJ2-5	ASSEGGSETQY
TRBD2	few	TRBV29-1	13	TRBJ2-2	SPRTSRHHTGELF
-	-	TRBV29-1	13	TRBJ2-2	SVQQVFFPGGELF
TRBD1	-	TRBV6-5	12	TRBJ1-2	ASKQGALGYGYT
TRBD1	once	TRBV28	10	TRBJ1-4	ASSSGQGQLF
TRBD1	once	TRBV29-1	12	TRBJ1-1	SAYRTGARTEAF
TRBD1	-	TRBV28	13	TRBJ1-5	ASRPTGVSNQPQH
-	-	TRBV5-1	16	TRBJ2-2	ASSLEAQGGIVGGELF
TRBD1	-	TRBV7-3	14	TRBJ2-7	SSSLVGGTGTYEQY